The 27 T cell receptor beta chains below were found in one sample sequenced in a study of blood T cells in healthy people across ages. A J-beta primer mix and a sample-barcoded 5' primer were used in a second PCR of roughly 6 to 11 cycles. TCRdb ran MiXCR on the 5' RACE reads and lists one entry per CDR3 protein. The top ten clones hold approximately 24% of a sample with some 780,000 distinct CDR3 sequences, around three fifths of them seen once. Sequenced sample: blood. The receptor source for this set is a man between 35 and 55 years old in good health.

This clonotype was seen a few times. V usage is TRBV7-6 and J usage is TRBJ2-1; D is tentatively TRBD1 or TRBD2 (5 bases each). Germline V gene lookup returns CDR1 SGHVS and CDR2 FNYEAQ. V was cut by 2 bases and J by 8 bases, with 22 bases left in between. There are 17 residues in the CDR3. As DNA, the CDR3 is TGTGCCAGCAGCTTACACAATTTGGGCCGGGGCGTGGATGAGCAGTTCTTC. Translated: CASSLHNLGRGVDEQFF.

This clonotype was found a few times. The rearrangement links TRBV28 to TRBJ2-7; the D call may be TRBD1 or TRBD2 (6 bases each). This CDR3 has 16 amino acids. Trimming stripped 5 bases from V and 5 bases from J, with 22 bases between. Germline values: CDR1 MDHEN, CDR2 SYDVKM. The CDR3 protein is CASSPFPRWGAHEQYF. The CDR3, as DNA: TGTGCCAGCAGTCCGTTTCCCCGCTGGGGGGCCCACGAGCAGTACTTC.

This chain connects TRBV7-9 to TRBJ1-4; no reliable D call. Between the trimmed V and J ends, which lost 0 bases and 6 bases, there was a span of 14 bases. The V gene's germline CDR1 is SEHNR and CDR2 FQNEAQ (reference sequence). CDR3 length: 16 residues. The DNA of the CDR3 is TGTGCCAGCAGCTTAGCGCGGGCCGGCACCGATGAAAAACTGTTTTTT. Its translation is CASSLARAGTDEKLFF.

This clonotype was picked up a small number of times. The chain employs TRBV29-1 and TRBJ2-5, with 9 bases matching TRBD1. The germline V gene encodes CDR1 SQVTM and CDR2 ANQGSEA. The CDR3 runs to 13 residues. J gave up 5 bases and V 5 bases, and 6 bases lay outside the gene matches. The CDR3 sequence: CSVSFDRGETQYF. The DNA for the CDR3 is TGCAGCGTTTCTTTTGACAGGGGGGAGACCCAGTACTTC.

The J gene is TRBJ2-5, the V gene TRBV9, with TRBD1 matching 7 bases. V gave up 0 bases and J gave up 4 bases; unmatched junction bases: 18. The CDR3 spans 19 residues. CDR1 SGDLS and CDR2 YYNGEE come from the germline V gene. The CDR3 nucleotides are TGTGCCAGCAGCGTAGATGAAGGCGACAGGGTACCCGATTCAGAGACCCAGTACTTC. Translating gives CASSVDEGDRVPDSETQYF.

The chain is built from TRBV4-3 and TRBJ1-4, with unresolved D. The CDR3 has 14 amino acids. CDR1 is LGHNA, CDR2 YSLEER, per germline. Trimming cost V 4 bases and J 4 bases, with 10 bases left between them. The CDR3 DNA is TGCGCCAGCAGCCGGCGACCGTTTAATGAAAAACTGTTTTTT. Protein: CASSRRPFNEKLFF.

V and J are TRBV4-1 and TRBJ2-1; weak D call: TRBD2 (6 bases). Looked up from germline, CDR1 is MGHRA and CDR2 is YSYEKL. This CDR3 has 12 amino acids. The V and J ends lost 4 bases and 15 bases respectively, with 16 bases between them. CDR3 amino acids: CASSPLLGGRFF. The CDR3 nucleotides read TGCGCCAGCAGCCCTCTTCTGGGGGGTCGGTTCTTC.

This sequence joins TRBV5-1 and TRBJ2-7; D may be TRBD2 (6 bases). CDR3 length: 13 residues. Trimming removed 0 bases at V and 7 bases at J, with 11 bases between. The V gene's germline CDR1 is SGHRS and CDR2 YFSETQ. The CDR3 DNA is TGCGCCAGCAGCTTGGAGATGGGGAGGGAGCAGTACTTC. It encodes CASSLEMGREQYF. The full variable domain, its missing parts supplied by reference TRBV5-1 and TRBJ2-7, is KAGVTQTPRYLIKTRGQQVTLSCSPISGHRSVSWYQQTPGQGLQFLFEYFSETQRNKGNFPGRFSGRQFSNSRSEMNVSTLELGDSALYLCASSLEMGREQYFGPGTRLTVT.

The chain has TRBV12-3 or TRBV12-4 and TRBJ2-3; D is unclear. This CDR3 contains 16 residues. V was cut by 4 bases and J by 3 bases, with 17 bases left in between. CDR3 residues: CASSYPTDLQTDTQYF. CDR3 in DNA: TGTGCCAGCAGTTATCCCACCGACTTACAAACAGATACGCAGTATTTT.

The V call is TRBV11-2, the J call TRBJ1-1; 9 bases are a match to TRBD1. The junction had 5 bases not matched to a gene; V was cut back by 1 base and J by 5 bases. This CDR3 is built from 15 residues. Germline V gives CDR1 SGHAT, CDR2 FQNNGV. The CDR3 spells CASSLGGTGLTEAFF. The CDR3 DNA is TGTGCCAGCAGCTTAGGAGGGACAGGGCTGACTGAAGCTTTCTTT. The full variable domain, with the rest looked up from reference TRBV11-2 and TRBJ1-1, is EAGVAQSPRYKIIEKRQSVAFWCNPISGHATLYWYQQILGQGPKLLIQFQNNGVVDDSQLPKDRFSAERLKGVDSTLKIQPAKLEDSAVYLCASSLGGTGLTEAFFGQGTRLTVV.

This clonotype showed up many times. At one boundary the junction diverges from the germline segment, which might be a read error. This chain uses TRBV7-2 with TRBJ2-7; D unresolved. The CDR3 contains 14 residues. Germline V CDR1 and CDR2: SGHTA, FQGNSA. CDR3 in amino acids: CASSLGRSTYEQYF. In DNA, the CDR3 is TGTGCCAGCAGTTTAGGCAGGTCCACCTACGAGCAGTACTTC.

This clonotype has a handful of counts. The chain employs TRBV5-1 and TRBJ1-6, with D possibly TRBD1 on 5 matching bases. V was trimmed by 5 bases and J by 0 bases, leaving 18 bases between them. This CDR3 spans 18 amino acids. Germline lookup yields CDR1 SGHRS and CDR2 YFSETQ. The DNA of the CDR3 is TGCGCCAGCAGTTCGAGGGACGGACAAAGCTCCTATAATTCACCCCTCCACTTT. This encodes CASSSRDGQSSYNSPLHF. Together with reference TRBV5-1 and TRBJ1-6, the CDR3 gives the full variable domain: KAGVTQTPRYLIKTRGQQVTLSCSPISGHRSVSWYQQTPGQGLQFLFEYFSETQRNKGNFPGRFSGRQFSNSRSEMNVSTLELGDSALYLCASSSRDGQSSYNSPLHFGNGTRLTVT.

The V gene is TRBV29-1, the J gene TRBJ2-7; the match to TRBD1 covers 7 bases. The V gene end was trimmed by 4 bases and the J gene end by 3 bases; junction bases not matched to a gene: 9. The CDR3 covers 14 residues. Germline CDR1 reads SQVTM; CDR2 reads ANQGSEA. The CDR3 here is CSVATAAGGYEQYF. In DNA, the CDR3 is TGCAGCGTTGCGACCGCCGCAGGGGGCTACGAGCAGTACTTC.

This clonotype occurred a few times. The chain employs TRBV28 and TRBJ2-5, with D perhaps TRBD2 (6 bases). The CDR3 has 16 residues. V lost 3 bases to trimming and J lost 3 bases, with 17 bases between them. Germline values: CDR1 MDHEN, CDR2 SYDVKM. DNA of the CDR3: TGTGCCAGCAGTTTTGCGCGGGGAGTTGATGAAGAGACCCAGTACTTC. Protein sequence: CASSFARGVDEETQYF.

V usage is TRBV6-5 and J usage is TRBJ1-2; D remains ambiguous. V was clipped by 6 bases and J by 9 bases, with 20 bases between them. This CDR3 contains 14 residues. CDR1 is MNHEY and CDR2 is SVGAGI in the germline V gene. The CDR3 here is CASSPGTFSESYTF. In DNA, the CDR3 is TGTGCCAGCAGCCCTGGTACCTTCAGCGAGAGCTACACCTTC.

This chain links TRBV4-1 with TRBJ2-1; a weak D match, TRBD1 (5 bases). CDR3 length: 17 residues. Per the germline V gene, CDR1 is MGHRA and CDR2 is YSYEKL. The germline V and J ends were trimmed by 0 bases and 4 bases, with 16 bases remaining between them. CDR3 in DNA: TGCGCCAGCAGCCAAGACAAAGACAGCTATACTTACAATGAGCAGTTCTTC. Protein sequence: CASSQDKDSYTYNEQFF.

CDR3 sequence: CASSDYQEGYEQYF. The CDR3 nucleotides read TGTGCCAGCAGTGATTATCAGGAAGGCTACGAGCAGTACTTC. The chain recombines TRBV6-1 with TRBJ2-7; no firm D call. The CDR3 contains 14 residues. Germline CDR1 is MNHNS and CDR2 is SASEGT. Trimming pared 3 bases from V and 3 bases from J, leaving 12 bases between.

The chain links TRBV9 to TRBJ1-6; no clear D gene. With 0 bases removed from V and 10 bases from J, the gap between germline ends came to 14 bases. The CDR3 length is 15 residues. Germline V CDR1 and CDR2: SGDLS, YYNGEE. The CDR3 bases are TGTGCCAGCAGCGTAGACCAAGGGCCAAGCTCACCCCTCCACTTT. Translating gives CASSVDQGPSSPLHF. Drawing the rest from reference TRBV9 and TRBJ1-6, the complete variable domain is DSGVTQTPKHLITATGQRVTLRCSPRSGDLSVYWYQQSLDQGLQFLIQYYNGEERAKGNILERFSAQQFPDLHSELNLSSLELGDSALYFCASSVDQGPSSPLHFGNGTRLTVT.

The chain couples TRBV29-1 to TRBJ1-1; 7 nucleotides line up with TRBD1. The germline V gene encodes CDR1 SQVTM and CDR2 ANQGSEA. V trimming: 7 bases; J trimming: 3 bases; junction bases outside the gene matches: 8. This CDR3 contains 13 residues. The CDR3 spells CSGANRGDTEAFF. The CDR3 coding sequence is TGCAGCGGCGCTAACAGGGGCGACACTGAAGCTTTCTTT. The variable domain in full, completed from reference TRBV29-1 and TRBJ1-1, reads SAVISQKPSRDICQRGTSLTIQCQVDSQVTMMFWYRQQPGQSLTLIATANQGSEATYESGFVIDKFPISRPNLTFSTLTVSNMSPEDSSIYLCSGANRGDTEAFFGQGTRLTVV.

The CDR3 sequence: CATSDPTQGVGYDSYTF. DNA for the CDR3: TGTGCCACCAGTGATCCTACTCAGGGGGTAGGGTATGATAGCTACACCTTC. The V and J genes are TRBV24-1 and TRBJ1-2; TRBD1 matches at 7 bases. Germline loops: CDR1 KGHDR, CDR2 SFDVKD. The CDR3 has 17 amino acids. Trimming cost V 3 bases and J 9 bases; bases outside gene matches: 18.

This clonotype was seen a single time. The rearrangement links TRBV5-1 to TRBJ1-2; D might be TRBD1 (5 bases). The CDR3 has 14 residues. Germline lookup yields CDR1 SGHRS and CDR2 YFSETQ. Trimming removed 4 bases at V and 3 bases at J, with 13 bases between. The CDR3, as DNA: TGCGCCAGCAGCCTAGGACACCGGGACTATGGCTACACCTTC. It is translated as CASSLGHRDYGYTF.

This sequence joins TRBV5-1 and TRBJ1-2; D possibly corresponds to TRBD1 (5 bases). From germline, CDR1 is SGHRS and CDR2 YFSETQ. Trimming stripped 0 bases from V and 13 bases from J, with 22 bases between. The CDR3 is 15 amino acids. CDR3 sequence reads: CASSLEGGWDSTCTF. The CDR3, as DNA: TGCGCCAGCAGCTTGGAGGGAGGGTGGGACTCAACCTGCACCTTC.

The chain couples TRBV7-9 to TRBJ1-2; D is uncertain. In germline, CDR1 is SEHNR, CDR2 FQNEAQ (reference sequence). CDR3 length: 12 amino acids. V was pared by 6 bases and J by 6 bases, with 11 bases between. This chain's CDR3 is CASRRESDGYTF. CDR3 DNA: TGTGCCAGCAGGAGGGAGAGCGATGGCTACACCTTC.

The chain has TRBV4-3 and TRBJ2-1, with a tentative D call TRBD1 (5 bases). The length of the CDR3 is 16 residues. V was cut by 0 bases and J by 0 bases, with 9 bases left in between. The germline V gene encodes CDR1 LGHNA and CDR2 YSLEER. The CDR3 sequence: CASSQDLGASYNEQFF. DNA of the CDR3: TGCGCCAGCAGCCAAGACCTAGGGGCCTCCTACAATGAGCAGTTCTTC.

This rearrangement joins TRBV6-5 to TRBJ2-1; a possible D gene is TRBD2 (6 bases). This CDR3 spans 15 amino acids. Germline V gene data show CDR1 as MNHEY and CDR2 as SVGAGI. Trimming cost V 1 base and J 13 bases, with 20 bases left between them. Here the CDR3 reads CASSYYHTGTSPQFF. The CDR3 nucleotides are TGTGCCAGCAGTTACTACCACACCGGGACTTCACCTCAGTTCTTC.

This clonotype was seen only a few times. The genes are TRBV29-1 and TRBJ2-3, with D possibly being TRBD1 (5 bases). Trimming stripped 0 bases from V and 4 bases from J, with 11 bases between. From germline, CDR1 is SQVTM and CDR2 ANQGSEA. The CDR3 is 14 amino acids. CDR3 bases: TGCAGCGTTGAAGATAACAGGAACCCAGATACGCAGTATTTT. This encodes CSVEDNRNPDTQYF.

The V call is TRBV7-6, the J call TRBJ2-7; D unclear. The CDR3 runs to 13 residues. Trimming took off 2 bases at V and 7 bases at J, with 12 bases between the two ends. Looked up from germline, CDR1 is SGHVS and CDR2 is FNYEAQ. The CDR3 DNA reads as TGTGCCAGCAGCTTACCCCCAGACATGGAGCAGTACTTC. Protein product: CASSLPPDMEQYF.